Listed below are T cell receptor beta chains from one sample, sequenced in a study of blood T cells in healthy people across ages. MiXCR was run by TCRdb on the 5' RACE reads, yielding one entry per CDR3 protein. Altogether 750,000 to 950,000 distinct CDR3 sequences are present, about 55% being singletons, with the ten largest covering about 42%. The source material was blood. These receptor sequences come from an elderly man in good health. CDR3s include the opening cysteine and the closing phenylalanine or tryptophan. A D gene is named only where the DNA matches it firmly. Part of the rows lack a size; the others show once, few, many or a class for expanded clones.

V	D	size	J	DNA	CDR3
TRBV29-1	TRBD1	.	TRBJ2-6	TGCAGCGTTGAAGCACGCGGCTGGGACAGGGTAGGGTCTGGGGCCAACGTCCTGACTTTC	CSVEARGWDRVGSGANVLTF
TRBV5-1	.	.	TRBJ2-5	TGCGCCAGCAGCTTAGGGCGGGGGCCCCGTGAGACCCAGTACTTC	CASSLGRGPRETQYF
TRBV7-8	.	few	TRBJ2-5	TGTGCCAGCAGCTCCGAATCCGGGACCCAGTACTTC	CASSSESGTQYF
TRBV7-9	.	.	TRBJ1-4	TGTGCCAGCAGCGTCCTAGGGGCTAATGAAAAACTGTTTTTT	CASSVLGANEKLFF
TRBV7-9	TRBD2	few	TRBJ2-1	TGTGCCAGCAGCAGTCTAGCGGGAGAGGGTGAGCAGTTCTTC	CASSSLAGEGEQFF
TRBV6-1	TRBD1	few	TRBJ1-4	TGTGCCAGCAGGGCGGGACAGGGGGCAGGAGAAAAACTGTTTTTT	CASRAGQGAGEKLFF
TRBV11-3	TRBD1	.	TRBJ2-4	TGTGCCAGCAGCGCCGGGACAGGGGCTAAAAACATTCAGTACTTC	CASSAGTGAKNIQYF
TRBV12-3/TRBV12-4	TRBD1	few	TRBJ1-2	TGTGCCAGCAGCACCCGGGACAGGGGCCCCTATGGCTACACCTTC	CASSTRDRGPYGYTF
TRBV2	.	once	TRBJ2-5	TGTGCCAGCGGACTATTCCCCCAAGAGACCCAGTACTTC	CASGLFPQETQYF
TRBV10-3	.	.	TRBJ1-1	TGTGCCATCAGTGAGGCGGCCAAAATGAACACTGAAGCTTTCTTT	CAISEAAKMNTEAFF
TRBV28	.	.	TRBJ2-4	TGTGCCAGCACCTCAACGGCAAGGGGGTCCAAAAACATTCAGTACTTC	CASTSTARGSKNIQYF
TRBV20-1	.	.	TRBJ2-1	TGCAGTGCCATTCCTCGAGCCGGGAGTAGGTCCTACAATGAGCAGTTCTTC	CSAIPRAGSRSYNEQFF
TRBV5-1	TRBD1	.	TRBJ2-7	TGCGCCAGCAGCACCACAGGGGTATCTCTCGAGCAGTACTTC	CASSTTGVSLEQYF
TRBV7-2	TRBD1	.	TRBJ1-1	TGTGCCAGCAGCTTAGCGGGGGCAGGGGGCTTGGGGTCGAACACTGAAGCTTTCTTT	CASSLAGAGGLGSNTEAFF
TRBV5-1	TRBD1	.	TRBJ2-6	TGCGCCAGCAGCGAAGGGACAGGTACCTCTGGGGCCAACGTCCTGACTTTC	CASSEGTGTSGANVLTF
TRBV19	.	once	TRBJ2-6	TGTGCCAGTAGTATTGGGGGACTTGGGGCCAACGTCCTGACTTTC	CASSIGGLGANVLTF
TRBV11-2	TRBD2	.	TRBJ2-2	TGTGCCAGCAGCCACTCCTCGAATAGCGGGAGCGGTGGTAACACCGGGGAGCTGTTTTTT	CASSHSSNSGSGGNTGELFF
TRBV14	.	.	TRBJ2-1	TGTGCCAGCAGCCAGCTTGACTACAATGAGCAGTTCTTC	CASSQLDYNEQFF
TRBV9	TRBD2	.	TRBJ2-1	TGTGCCAGCAGCAGACAGCCAGCGGGAGTGATCTATGAGCAGTTCTTC	CASSRQPAGVIYEQFF
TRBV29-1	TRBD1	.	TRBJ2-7	TGCAGCGTTGGAGGACGACCGGGACAGGGAGCCTACGAGCAGTACTTC	CSVGGRPGQGAYEQYF
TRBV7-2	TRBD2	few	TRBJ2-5	TGTGCCAGCAGCGCCCGGACTAGCGGGAGTTTGGTGCAGTACTTC	CASSARTSGSLVQYF
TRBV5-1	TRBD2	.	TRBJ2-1	TGCGCCAGCAGCCTGGGACTAGCGGGAGGGCTCTCGAATGAGCAGTTCTTC	CASSLGLAGGLSNEQFF
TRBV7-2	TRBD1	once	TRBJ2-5	TGTGCCAGCAGCTTATCTTCCGGGACAGGGGGTGGGGGCCACTACTTC	CASSLSSGTGGGGHYF
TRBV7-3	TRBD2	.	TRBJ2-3	TGTGCCAGCAGCTTAGGGGCTAGCGGGAGCGCAGATACGCAGTATTTT	CASSLGASGSADTQYF
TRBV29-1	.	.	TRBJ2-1	TGCAGCGCTGGAAGGGCCTACAATGAGCAGTTCTTC	CSAGRAYNEQFF
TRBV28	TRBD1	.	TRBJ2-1	TGTGCCAGCAGTTCGACGAGGACAGGGCTGGGGAATGAGCAGTTCTTC	CASSSTRTGLGNEQFF
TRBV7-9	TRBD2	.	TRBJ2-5	TGTGCCAGCAGCATAGGCGGGGGAAGGGAGACCCAGTACTTC	CASSIGGGRETQYF
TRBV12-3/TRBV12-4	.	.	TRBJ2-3	TGTGCCATCCGTCCAGGGAGTTCAGATACGCAGTATTTT	CAIRPGSSDTQYF
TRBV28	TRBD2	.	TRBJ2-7	TGTGCCAGCAGGCCCAGGGCGGGGGGGTACCCACACTCCTACGAGCAGTACTTC	CASRPRAGGYPHSYEQYF
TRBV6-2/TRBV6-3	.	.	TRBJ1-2	TGTGCCAGCCGGCAAGGGGTGAGCGGCTATGGCTACACCTTC	CASRQGVSGYGYTF
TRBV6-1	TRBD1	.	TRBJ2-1	TGTGCCACGGAAACAGGGGCTTCATACAATGAGCAGTTCTTC	CATETGASYNEQFF
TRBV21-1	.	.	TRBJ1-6	TGTGCCGCCGGTGCAAGTAATTCACCCCTCCACTTT	CAAGASNSPLHF
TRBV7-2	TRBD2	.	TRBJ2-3	TGTGCCAGCAGCTTAGTTTGGCTAGCGGGAGTCGTGGGCACAGATACGCAGTATTTT	CASSLVWLAGVVGTDTQYF
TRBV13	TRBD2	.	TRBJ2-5	TGTGCCAGCAGCACCGGACTAGTAAACAAGCAGTACTTC	CASSTGLVNKQYF
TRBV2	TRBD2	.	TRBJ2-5	TGTGCCAGCAGAGCTACTAGCGTGGGAGAGACCCAGTACTTC	CASRATSVGETQYF
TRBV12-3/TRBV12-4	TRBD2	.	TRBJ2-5	TGTGCCAGCACCTTTAGCGGGAGTGGAGAGACCCAGTACTTC	CASTFSGSGETQYF
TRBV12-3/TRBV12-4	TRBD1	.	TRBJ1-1	TGTGCCAGCAGTTCTTGGACAGGGGCAAAGAACACTGAAGCTTTCTTT	CASSSWTGAKNTEAFF
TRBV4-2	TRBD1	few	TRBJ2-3	TGTGCCAGCAGCCCAACGGCCGCCCGGACAGGGGGCCGCACAGATACGCAGTATTTT	CASSPTAARTGGRTDTQYF
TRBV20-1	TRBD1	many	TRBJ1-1	TGCAGTGGGGGGACAGGGCGGAACACTGAAGCTTTCTTT	CSGGTGRNTEAFF
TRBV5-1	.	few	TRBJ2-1	TGCGCCAGCAGCTTGGGCGGGACAGAATACAATGAGCAGTTCTTC	CASSLGGTEYNEQFF
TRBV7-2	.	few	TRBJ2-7	TGTGCCAGCAGCTTAGCGCGGCAGGGAACGGGCGAGCAGTACTTC	CASSLARQGTGEQYF
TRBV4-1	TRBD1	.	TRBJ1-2	TGCGCCAGCAGCCAAGGGGACAGGGGGAACTATGGCTACACCTTC	CASSQGDRGNYGYTF
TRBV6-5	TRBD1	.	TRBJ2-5	TGTGCCAGCAGTTACTCGACAGGGTGGTTAGAGACCCAGTACTTC	CASSYSTGWLETQYF